This T cell receptor beta chain was retrieved from a study of blood T cell repertoires in COVID-19. On the study more broadly: The study drew acute and convalescent COVID-19 samples from the United States, Italy and Spain. PBMCs, B-cell-depleted T cells, or T cells were the source of the cDNA or gDNA that made up the material.

Repertoires were generated with immunoSEQ multiplex PCR, while TCRdb's copy carries only in-frame clones and drops some. The top ten clones hold less than 6.5% of a sample with 80,000 to 90,000 clones, 87% of them seen once. The V gene end was trimmed by 4 bases and the J gene end by 0 bases; junction bases not matched to a gene: 5. This CDR3 spans 15 amino acids. The germline gives CDR1 SGHTA, CDR2 FQGNSA. This rearrangement joins TRBV7-2 to TRBJ2-7; TRBD1 agrees at 8 bases. The TCR was taken from a man between 60 and 75 years old with acute or convalescent COVID-19. Sequences were obtained from peripheral blood. CDR3 nucleotide sequence: TGTGCCAGCAGCTCCCGGGACAGGAGCTCCTACGAGCAGTACTTC. Residues: CASSSRDRSSYEQYF.